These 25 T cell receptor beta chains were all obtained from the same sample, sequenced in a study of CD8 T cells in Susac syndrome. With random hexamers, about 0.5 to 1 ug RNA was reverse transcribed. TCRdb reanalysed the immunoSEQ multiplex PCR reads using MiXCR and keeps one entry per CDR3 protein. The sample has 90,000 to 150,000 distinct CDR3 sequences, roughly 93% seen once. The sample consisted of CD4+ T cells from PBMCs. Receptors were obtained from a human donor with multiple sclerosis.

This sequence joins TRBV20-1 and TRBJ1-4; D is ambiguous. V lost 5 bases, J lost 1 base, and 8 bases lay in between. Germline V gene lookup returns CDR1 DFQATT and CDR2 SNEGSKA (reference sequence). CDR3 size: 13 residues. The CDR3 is CSAPRLTNEKLFF. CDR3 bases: TGCAGTGCTCCCCGGTTAACTAATGAAAAACTGTTTTTT.

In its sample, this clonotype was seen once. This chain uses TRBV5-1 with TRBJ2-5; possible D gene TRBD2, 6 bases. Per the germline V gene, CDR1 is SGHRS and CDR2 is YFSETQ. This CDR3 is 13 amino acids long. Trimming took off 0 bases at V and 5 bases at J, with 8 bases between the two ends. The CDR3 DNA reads TGCGCCAGCAGCTTGGCGGGGGACGAGACCCAGTACTTC. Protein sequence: CASSLAGDETQYF.

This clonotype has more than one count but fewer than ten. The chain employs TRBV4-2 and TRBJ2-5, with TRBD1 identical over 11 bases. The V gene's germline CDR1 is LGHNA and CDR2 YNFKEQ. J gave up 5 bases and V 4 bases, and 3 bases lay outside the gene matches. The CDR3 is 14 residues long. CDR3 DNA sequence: TGTGCCAGCAGCCGGACAGGGGGCCTTGAGACCCAGTACTTC. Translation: CASSRTGGLETQYF.

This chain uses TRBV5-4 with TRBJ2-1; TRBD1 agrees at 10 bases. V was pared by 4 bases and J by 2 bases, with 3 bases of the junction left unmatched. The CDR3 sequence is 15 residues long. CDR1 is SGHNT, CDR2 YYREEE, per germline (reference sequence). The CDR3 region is CASSLGTGAYNEQFF. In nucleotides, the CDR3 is TGTGCCAGCAGCCTAGGGACAGGGGCCTACAATGAGCAGTTCTTC.

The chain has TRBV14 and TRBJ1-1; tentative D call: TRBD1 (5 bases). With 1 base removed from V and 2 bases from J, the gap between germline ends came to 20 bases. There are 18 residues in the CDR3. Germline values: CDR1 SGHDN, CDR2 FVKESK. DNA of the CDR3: TGTGCCAGCAGCCAAGTTTGGGCAGGGTTGGGGAGAAACACTGAAGCTTTCTTT. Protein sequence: CASSQVWAGLGRNTEAFF.

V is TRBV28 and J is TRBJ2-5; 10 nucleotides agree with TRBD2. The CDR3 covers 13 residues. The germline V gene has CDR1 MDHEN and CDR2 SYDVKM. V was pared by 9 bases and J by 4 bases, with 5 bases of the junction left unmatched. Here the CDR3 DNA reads TGTGCCAGTCGAGCGGGGGGGCTAGAGACCCAGTACTTC. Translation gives CASRAGGLETQYF.

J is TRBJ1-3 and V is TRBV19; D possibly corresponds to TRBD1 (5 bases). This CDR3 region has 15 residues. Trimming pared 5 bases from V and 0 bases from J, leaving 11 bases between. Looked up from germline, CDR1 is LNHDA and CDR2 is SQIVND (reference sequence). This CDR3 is CASSPQGNSGNTIYF. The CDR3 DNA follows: TGTGCCAGTAGTCCCCAGGGCAACTCTGGAAACACCATATATTTT.

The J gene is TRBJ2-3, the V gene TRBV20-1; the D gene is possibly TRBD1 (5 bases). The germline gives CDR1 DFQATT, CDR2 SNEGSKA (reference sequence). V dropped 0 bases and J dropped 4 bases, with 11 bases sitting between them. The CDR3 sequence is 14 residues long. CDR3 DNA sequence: TGCAGTGCTAGAGATTGGCAGGGCCCAGATACGCAGTATTTT. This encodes CSARDWQGPDTQYF.

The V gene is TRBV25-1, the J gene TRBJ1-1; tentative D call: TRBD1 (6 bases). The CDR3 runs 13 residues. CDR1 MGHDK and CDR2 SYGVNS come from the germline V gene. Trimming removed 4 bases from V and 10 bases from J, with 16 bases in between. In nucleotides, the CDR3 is TGTGCCAGCAGTGCCTCGGGGGGCGACGTAGCTTTCTTT. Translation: CASSASGGDVAFF.

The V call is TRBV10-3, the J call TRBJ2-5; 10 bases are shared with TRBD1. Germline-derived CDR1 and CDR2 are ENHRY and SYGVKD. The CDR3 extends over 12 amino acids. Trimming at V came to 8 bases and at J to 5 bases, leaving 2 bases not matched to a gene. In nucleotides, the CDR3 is TGTGCCATCGGACAGGGGGGGGAGACCCAGTACTTC. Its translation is CAIGQGGETQYF.

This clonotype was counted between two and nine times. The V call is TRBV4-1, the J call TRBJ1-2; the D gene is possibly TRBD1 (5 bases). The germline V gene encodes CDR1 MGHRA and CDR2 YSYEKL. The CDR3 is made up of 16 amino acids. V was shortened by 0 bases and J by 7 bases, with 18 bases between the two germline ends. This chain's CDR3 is CASSQDPGTGRSGYTF. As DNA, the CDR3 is TGCGCCAGCAGCCAAGATCCGGGGACCGGGCGGAGTGGCTACACCTTC.

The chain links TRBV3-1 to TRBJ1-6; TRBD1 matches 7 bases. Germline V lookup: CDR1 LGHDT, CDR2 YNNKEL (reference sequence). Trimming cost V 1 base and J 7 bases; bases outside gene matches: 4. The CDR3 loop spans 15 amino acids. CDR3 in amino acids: CASSQAKTGNSPLHF. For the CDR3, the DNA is TGTGCCAGCAGCCAAGCTAAGACAGGGAATTCACCCCTCCACTTT.

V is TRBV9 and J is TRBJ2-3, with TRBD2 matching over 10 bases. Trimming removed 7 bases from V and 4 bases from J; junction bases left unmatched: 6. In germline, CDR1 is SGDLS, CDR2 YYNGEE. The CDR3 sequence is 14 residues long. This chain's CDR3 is CASGKAGGADTQYF. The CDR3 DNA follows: TGTGCCAGCGGTAAAGCGGGGGGGGCAGATACGCAGTATTTT. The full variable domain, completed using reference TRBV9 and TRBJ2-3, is DSGVTQTPKHLITATGQRVTLRCSPRSGDLSVYWYQQSLDQGLQFLIQYYNGEERAKGNILERFSAQQFPDLHSELNLSSLELGDSALYFCASGKAGGADTQYFGPGTRLTVL.

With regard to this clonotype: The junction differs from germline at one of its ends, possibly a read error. In DNA form, the CDR3 reads TGTGCCAGCAGCGTGGGACAGGGGTCCACCAGGGAGCTGTTTTTT. Its protein product is CASSVGQGSTRELFF. The gene calls are TRBV9 and TRBJ2-2; 10 bases line up with TRBD1. The CDR3 extends over 15 amino acids. The germline V gene has CDR1 SGDLS and CDR2 YYNGEE.

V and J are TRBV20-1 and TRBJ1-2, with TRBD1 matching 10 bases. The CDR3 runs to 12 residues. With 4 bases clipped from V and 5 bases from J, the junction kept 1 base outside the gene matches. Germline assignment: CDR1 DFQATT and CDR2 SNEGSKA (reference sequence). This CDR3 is CSAKDRGYGYTF. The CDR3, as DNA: TGCAGTGCTAAGGACAGGGGGTATGGCTACACCTTC.

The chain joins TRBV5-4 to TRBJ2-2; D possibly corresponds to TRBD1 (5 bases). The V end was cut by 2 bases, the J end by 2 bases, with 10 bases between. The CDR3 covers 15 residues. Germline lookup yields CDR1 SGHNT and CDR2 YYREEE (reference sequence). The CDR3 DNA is TGTGCCAGCAGCTTACTCCAGGGAAACACCGGGGAGCTGTTTTTT. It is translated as CASSLLQGNTGELFF.

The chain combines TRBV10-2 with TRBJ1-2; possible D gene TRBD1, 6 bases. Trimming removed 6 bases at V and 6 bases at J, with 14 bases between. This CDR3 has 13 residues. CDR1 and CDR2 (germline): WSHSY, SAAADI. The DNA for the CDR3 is TGCGCCAGCAGGCCGGGGAAGGGGGATGGCTACACCTTC. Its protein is CASRPGKGDGYTF.

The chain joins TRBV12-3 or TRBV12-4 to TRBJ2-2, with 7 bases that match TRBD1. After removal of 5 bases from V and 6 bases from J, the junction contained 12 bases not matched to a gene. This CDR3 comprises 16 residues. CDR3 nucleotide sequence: TGTGCCAGCAGTCTGAGGGGGCTACGGACTTCCGGGGAGCTGTTTTTT. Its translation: CASSLRGLRTSGELFF.

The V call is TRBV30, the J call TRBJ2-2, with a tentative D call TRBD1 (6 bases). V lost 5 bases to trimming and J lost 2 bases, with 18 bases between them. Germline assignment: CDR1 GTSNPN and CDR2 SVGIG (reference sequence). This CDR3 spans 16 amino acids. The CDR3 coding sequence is TGTGCCTGGGATAATTTAGGGGGTTCTAACACCGGGGAGCTGTTTTTT. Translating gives CAWDNLGGSNTGELFF.

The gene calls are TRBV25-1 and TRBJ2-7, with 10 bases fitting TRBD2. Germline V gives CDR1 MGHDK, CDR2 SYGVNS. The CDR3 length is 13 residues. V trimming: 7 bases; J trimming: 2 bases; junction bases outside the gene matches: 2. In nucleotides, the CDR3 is TGTGCCAGCAAAACTAGCGGGGCCTACGAGCAGTACTTC. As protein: CASKTSGAYEQYF.

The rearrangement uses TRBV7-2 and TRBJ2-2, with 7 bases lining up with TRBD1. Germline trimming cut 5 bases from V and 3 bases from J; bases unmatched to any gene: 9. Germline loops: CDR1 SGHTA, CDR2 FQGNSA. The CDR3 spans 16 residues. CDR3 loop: CASSTQSGQYTGELFF. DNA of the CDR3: TGTGCCAGCAGCACACAGTCGGGACAGTACACCGGGGAGCTGTTTTTT.

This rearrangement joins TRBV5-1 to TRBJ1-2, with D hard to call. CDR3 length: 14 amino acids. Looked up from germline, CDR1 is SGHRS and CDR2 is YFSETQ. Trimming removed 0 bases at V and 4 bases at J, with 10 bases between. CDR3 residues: CASSLEVGTYGYTF. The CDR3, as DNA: TGCGCCAGCAGCTTGGAGGTGGGAACCTATGGCTACACCTTC. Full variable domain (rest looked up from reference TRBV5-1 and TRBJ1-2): KAGVTQTPRYLIKTRGQQVTLSCSPISGHRSVSWYQQTPGQGLQFLFEYFSETQRNKGNFPGRFSGRQFSNSRSEMNVSTLELGDSALYLCASSLEVGTYGYTFGSGTRLTVV.

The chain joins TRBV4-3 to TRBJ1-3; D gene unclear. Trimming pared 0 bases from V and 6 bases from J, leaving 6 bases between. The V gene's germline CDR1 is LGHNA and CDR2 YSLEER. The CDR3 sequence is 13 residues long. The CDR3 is CASSQDIENTIYF. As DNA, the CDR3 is TGCGCCAGCAGCCAAGATATCGAAAACACCATATATTTT.

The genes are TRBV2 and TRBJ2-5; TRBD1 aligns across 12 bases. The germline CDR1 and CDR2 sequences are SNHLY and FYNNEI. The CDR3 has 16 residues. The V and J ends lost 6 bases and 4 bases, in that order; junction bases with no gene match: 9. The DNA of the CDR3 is TGTGCCAGCAGGACACGGGACAGGGGGCGCGGAGAGACCCAGTACTTC. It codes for CASRTRDRGRGETQYF.

The CDR3 sequence is CAWTGGNQPQHF. The DNA for the CDR3 is TGTGCCTGGACAGGGGGCAATCAGCCCCAGCATTTT. The chain recombines TRBV30 with TRBJ1-5; weak D call: TRBD1 (6 bases). V was shortened by 4 bases and J by 2 bases, with 6 bases between the two germline ends. The germline gives CDR1 GTSNPN, CDR2 SVGIG (reference sequence). This CDR3 spans 12 amino acids.